This T cell receptor (beta chain) was captured in a study of T cells after yellow fever vaccination (dated by TCRdb to between 2018 and 2021). The study in broad terms: Libraries from fractions with low cell numbers were prepared with the SMART-Seq v4 Ultra Low Input RNA kit. Two healthy male donors, one aged 18 to 30 and one aged 30 to 40 years, made up the cohort. Blood was drawn at multiple timepoints before and after primary and secondary immunization, with bulk PBMC replicates and cell subsets isolated. To follow T-cell clones before and after both primary and booster YFV17D yellow fever vaccination, bulk TCR alpha and beta repertoires underwent longitudinal sequencing. The paper's findings and limits, for the study overall: Computational filtering was required because FACS-sorted repertoires could contain abundant contaminating clonotypes from the bulk population. Compared with the primary T-cell response, the secondary T-cell response was faster but weaker, reaching its peak on day 5 rather than on day 15. After the booster, most clones that had expanded after primary vaccination were detected again (around 96% of CD4 and around nine tenths of CD8), suggesting broad maintenance of memory. The study included only two donors, which limits how far the findings can be generalized. A small fraction of clonotypes appeared in both the CD4 and CD8 compartments, likely as a result of convergent recombination.

A few counts support this clonotype. This clone's antigen is unknown. No quality values exist for individual bases; no much larger clone is one base distant. This sample's treatment or condition label indicates: live attenuated yellow fever vaccine strain. At every blood-draw timepoint, two biological replicates of bulk PBMCs were collected. PBMCs were isolated from peripheral blood using a standard Ficoll-Paque protocol. TriZol was used to extract RNA from bulk PBMCs, CD4 and CD8 fractions, and dextramer-positive and dextramer-negative fractions. V has 2 bases trimmed and J has 4 bases trimmed; junction bases matching no gene number 5. The CDR3 numbers 17 residues from cysteine through phenylalanine. Kept here is only the CDR3 DNA, which spans 51 bases and is read in frame from base 1. CDR1 and CDR2, looked up from the germline V gene, are SGDLS and YYNGEE. TCR cDNA was synthesized by 5'RACE template switching, which introduced a universal primer site and unique molecular identifiers. Priming of cDNA synthesis was performed from both the TCR alpha and TCR beta constant segments. Library amplification involved two PCR steps, and the second step added sample barcodes and sequencing adapters. Sequencing of libraries was done on Illumina HiSeq 2500 (2x100 bp) or NovaSeq (2x150 bp). The authors' pipeline ran thus. Demultiplexing of reads and collapsing into UMI consensus sequences were performed with MIGEC, and V(D)J alignment was carried out with MiXCR. Vaccine-responding clonotypes were defined with edgeR using replicate PBMC samples, requiring FDR below 0.01 and a log2 fold change above 5 up to day 15. Each bulk clonotype received a CD4 or CD8 identity based on whether the sequenced CD4 or CD8 repertoire contained that clonotype at higher abundance. Using fastp trimming at Q25 and MiXCR clonotype assembly, TCRdb reanalyzed the public sequencing data and kept in-frame beta chains. Duplicate CDR3 protein sequences are folded into a single record with the most common DNA and genes. The V and J calls and clone size are TCRdb's, not the authors'. Present in this sample are approximately 580,000 distinct CDR3 sequences, roughly a sixth of which were seen just once. Clones ranked in the top ten supply 15% to 20% of the sample.

The chain joins TRBV9 to TRBJ1-6; 11 bases in the junction line up with TRBD1. The receptor was derived from a man younger than 35 who received the YFV17D yellow fever vaccine. Specimen: PBMCs, collected 5 days after the first yellow fever vaccination. The sequenced DNA: TGTGCCAGCAGCGTCGATGGACAGGGGGCTTATAATTCACCCCTCCACTTT. Its translation is CASSVDGQGAYNSPLHF.